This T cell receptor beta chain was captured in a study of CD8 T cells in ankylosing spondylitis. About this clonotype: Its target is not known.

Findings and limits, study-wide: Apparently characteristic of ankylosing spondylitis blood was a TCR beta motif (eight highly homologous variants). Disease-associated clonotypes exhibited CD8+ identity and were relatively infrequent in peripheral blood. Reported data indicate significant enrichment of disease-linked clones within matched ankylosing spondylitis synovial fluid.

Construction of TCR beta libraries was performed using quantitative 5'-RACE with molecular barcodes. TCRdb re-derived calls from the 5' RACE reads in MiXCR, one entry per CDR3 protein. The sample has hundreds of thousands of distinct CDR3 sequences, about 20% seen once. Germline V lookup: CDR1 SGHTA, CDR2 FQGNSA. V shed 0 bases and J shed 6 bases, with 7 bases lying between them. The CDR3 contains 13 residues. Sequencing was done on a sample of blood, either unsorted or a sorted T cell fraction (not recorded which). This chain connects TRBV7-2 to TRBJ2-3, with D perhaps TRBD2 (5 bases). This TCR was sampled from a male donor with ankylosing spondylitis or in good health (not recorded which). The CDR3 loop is CASSLAASDTQYF. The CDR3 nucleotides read TGTGCCAGCAGCTTAGCGGCTAGCGATACGCAGTATTTT.